The next 2 T cell receptor beta chains were all read from a single sample in a study of T cell responses to AZD1222 COVID-19 vaccine. Only in-frame clones appear in the TCRdb table, and some are missing; sequencing was by immunoSEQ multiplex PCR. The sample holds some 200,000 clones, roughly nine tenths seen once. The source was peripheral blood, collected 28 days after the second AZD1222 dose. These receptors originate from an adult who received the AZD1222 COVID-19 vaccine.

This clone was seen more than once but under ten times. This sequence joins TRBV2 and TRBJ2-7, with D perhaps matching TRBD1 (6 bases). There are 13 residues in the CDR3. Trimming left V 6 bases short and J 3 bases short, with 12 bases between. Germline V gives CDR1 SNHLY, CDR2 FYNNEI. This CDR3 is CASSLRGFYEQYF. The CDR3 DNA reads TGTGCCAGCAGCCTCAGGGGTTTCTACGAGCAGTACTTC.

The chain recombines TRBV14 with TRBJ2-1; 7 bases map to TRBD2. The CDR3 totals 13 residues. Trimming took 8 bases from V and 0 from J; bases not matched to a gene: 1. Looked up from germline, CDR1 is SGHDN and CDR2 is FVKESK. The CDR3 protein is CASRTSSYNEQFF. The CDR3 region has the DNA TGTGCCAGCCGGACTAGCTCCTACAATGAGCAGTTCTTC. Variable domain in full (rest from reference TRBV14 and TRBJ2-1): EAGVTQFPSHSVIEKGQTVTLRCDPISGHDNLYWYRRVMGKEIKFLLHFVKESKQDESGMPNNRFLAERTGGTYSTLKVQPAELEDSGVYFCASRTSSYNEQFFGPGTRLTVL.